This TCR beta chain came from a study of shared clonotypes between healthy human individuals. Overall study: Plates per donor: three CD4 naive, three CD4 memory, two CD8 naive, one CD8 memory. Findings and limits, study-wide: The donor pool, a small one, limited the genetic and exposure-history diversity represented. Expectations were that clonotype sharing among donors would be affected by sequencing depth.

The V gene end was trimmed by 3 bases and the J gene end by 5 bases; junction bases not matched to a gene: 4. This CDR3 has 15 amino acids. The V gene's germline CDR1 is SGHVS and CDR2 FNYEAQ. The assay was immunoSEQ multiplex PCR, and TCRdb's table has in-frame clones only and misses some. Counted here are some 790,000 clones, about two thirds occurring once; the ten biggest clones make up about 1.7%. This clone was detected ten times or more. The antigen remains undetermined. The sequencing sample was made of memory CD4+ T cells sorted from blood. The subset denotes: CD45RA-negative fraction. This chain uses TRBV7-6 with TRBJ2-4; 10 bases are a match to TRBD2. The TCR comes from a woman aged 25-40 years in good health. DNA of the CDR3: TGTGCCAGCAGCTTGACTAGCGGGCCCCAAAACATTCAGTACTTC. As protein: CASSLTSGPQNIQYF.